The clone carrying this T cell receptor (beta chain) was observed at least ten times. Its antigen is currently unknown. Genomic DNA provided the template from which TCR beta VDJ and CDR3 profiles were obtained. TCRdb re-called the reads with MiXCR, one entry per CDR3 protein. In the table there are about 120,000 distinct CDR3 sequences, about 50% of which are singletons. This sample was taken from a study of CD8+CD57+ T cells in acquired aplastic anemia. Study conclusions and caveats: A set of about 30 CD8+ CDR3 sequences was shared between patients and controls, and these sequences appeared highly expressed in patients.

V was clipped by 6 bases and J by 2 bases; unmatched bases: 21. CDR1 and CDR2 from the germline V gene are SNHLY and FYNNEI. The CDR3 loop spans 19 amino acids. All sequencing subjects had displayed CD8+CD57+ cell expansion on flow cytometry. Severe acquired aplastic anemia was diagnosed in all patients. The sequence derives from a human donor with aplastic anemia. The V call is TRBV2, the J call TRBJ2-7; TRBD2 matches 8 bases. The specimen sequenced was sorted CD4+, CD8+, or CD8+CD57+ T cells (not recorded which) from PBMCs. As DNA, the CDR3 is TGTGCCAGCAGCCCAAGTTCGGGGCGGGAGGCCTTCCCCCCCTACGAGCAGTACTTC. Its protein is CASSPSSGREAFPPYEQYF. The entire variable domain, with the rest obtained from reference TRBV2 and TRBJ2-7, is as follows: EPEVTQTPSHQVTQMGQEVILRCVPISNHLYFYWYRQILGQKVEFLVSFYNNEISEKSEIFDDQFSVERPDGSNFTLKIRSTKLEDSAMYFCASSPSSGREAFPPYEQYFGPGTRLTVT.